The source of this TCR beta chain is a study of cytomegalovirus exposure and HLA in healthy donors. Points from the study as a whole: Reports indicate that TCR beta sequences accurately predicted the HLA-A and HLA-B alleles of most subjects. When a later analysis compared HLA-associated TCR beta chains with equally common others, the HLA-associated chains turned out to be more clonally expanded and to have lower generation probabilities. Analyses of presence/absence relied on an assumption of roughly uniform sequencing depth across donors. A later analysis appeared to link common viral pathogens to several of the most significant clusters.

The junction had 5 bases not matched to a gene; V was cut back by 6 bases and J by 5 bases. The CDR3 has 14 residues. Germline V gene data show CDR1 as MNHEY and CDR2 as SVGAGI. PCR primers comprised 60 Vbeta and 13 Jbeta primers. Sequencing used immunoSEQ multiplex PCR; TCRdb keeps in-frame clones, though not all of them. The sample contains 110,000 or so clones, roughly two thirds of which appear only once. Notes on this clone: Its antigen is not known.

The chain recombines TRBV6-5 with TRBJ2-5; TRBD1 agrees at 11 bases. Sequenced sample: PBMCs. The clonotype originates from a man younger than 35 in good health and CMV-seropositive. The CDR3 nucleotides read TGTGCCAGCAGACGGGACAGGGGGTGGGAGACCCAGTACTTC. This encodes CASRRDRGWETQYF.